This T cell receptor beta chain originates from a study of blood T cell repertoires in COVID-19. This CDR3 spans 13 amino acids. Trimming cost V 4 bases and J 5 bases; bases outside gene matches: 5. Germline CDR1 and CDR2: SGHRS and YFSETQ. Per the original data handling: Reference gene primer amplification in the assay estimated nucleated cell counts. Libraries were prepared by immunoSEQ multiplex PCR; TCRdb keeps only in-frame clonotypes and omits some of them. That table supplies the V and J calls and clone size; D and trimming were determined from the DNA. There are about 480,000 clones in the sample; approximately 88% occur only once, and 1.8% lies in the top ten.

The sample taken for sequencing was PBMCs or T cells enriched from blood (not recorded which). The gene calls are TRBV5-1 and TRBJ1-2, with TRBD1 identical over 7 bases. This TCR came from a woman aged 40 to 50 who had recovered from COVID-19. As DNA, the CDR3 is TGCGCCAGCAGCCAAGGGACAGCTTATGGCTACACCTTC. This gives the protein CASSQGTAYGYTF.